This T cell receptor (beta chain) was captured in a study of cytotoxic CD8 clonotypes in ibrutinib-treated CLL. Profiling relied on immunoSEQ multiplex PCR, and the TCRdb table lists in-frame clones only, not all of them. The sample records over 120,000 clones, over 60% being singletons. In regard to this clone: Antigen unknown.

Per the germline V gene, CDR1 is MGHRA and CDR2 is YSYEKL. Between the trimmed V and J ends, which lost 0 bases and 8 bases, there was a span of 14 bases. The CDR3 runs 15 residues. Study results and caveats: Under treatment, the uncommon public clonotypes either contracted or remained stable. Clonality increased at ibrutinib response, then returned toward baseline at progression. A difference in sampling times existed between sustained-remission and progressing patients.

The receptor was isolated from a human donor with chronic lymphocytic leukemia. The rearrangement joins TRBV4-1 to TRBJ2-1; unclear D gene. The sample in question was PBMCs, obtained after 12 months of ibrutinib treatment. The CDR3 DNA is TGCGCCAGCAGCCAAGAAAATAGATTAGTCGATGAGCAGTTCTTC. This encodes CASSQENRLVDEQFF.